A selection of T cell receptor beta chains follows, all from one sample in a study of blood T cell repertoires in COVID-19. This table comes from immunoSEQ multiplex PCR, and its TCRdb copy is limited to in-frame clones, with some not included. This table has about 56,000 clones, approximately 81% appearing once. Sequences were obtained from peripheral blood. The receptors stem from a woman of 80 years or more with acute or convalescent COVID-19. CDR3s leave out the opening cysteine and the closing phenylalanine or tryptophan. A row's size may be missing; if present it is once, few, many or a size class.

CDR3: ASSSDRVGYGYT
size: few
J: TRBJ1-2
V: TRBV5-1
length: 12

CDR3: ASSSQQGRGGYNEQF
size: .
J: TRBJ2-1
V: TRBV7-2
length: 15

CDR3: ASSTRQTAGYT
size: .
J: TRBJ1-2
V: TRBV12-3/TRBV12-4
length: 11

CDR3: ASSLYRGRTGELF
size: .
J: TRBJ2-2
V: TRBV7-2
length: 13

CDR3: ASSLTGSTEAF
size: .
J: TRBJ1-1
V: TRBV12-3/TRBV12-4
length: 11

CDR3: ASSLEGTGRAGANVLT
size: .
J: TRBJ2-6
V: TRBV5-5
length: 16

CDR3: PDYNPCEQY
size: .
J: TRBJ2-7
V: TRBV20-1
length: 9

CDR3: ASSEYGQPQH
size: .
J: TRBJ1-5
V: TRBV25-1
length: 10

CDR3: ASSQAGGETEAF
size: once
J: TRBJ1-1
V: TRBV3-1/TRBV3-2
length: 12

CDR3: ATSRESGGGADTQY
size: .
J: TRBJ2-3
V: TRBV15
length: 14

CDR3: ASSLERGIQETQY
size: .
J: TRBJ2-5
V: TRBV11-2
length: 13

CDR3: ASSLLRRANTEAF
size: .
J: TRBJ1-1
V: TRBV5-6
length: 13

CDR3: ATSREQGGNQPQH
size: .
J: TRBJ1-5
V: TRBV15
length: 13

CDR3: ASSLLHLAGAPGEQF
size: .
J: TRBJ2-1
V: TRBV7-2
length: 15

CDR3: ASRMGQGYTGELF
size: .
J: TRBJ2-2
V: TRBV6-5
length: 13

CDR3: ASRGTGADEAF
size: .
J: TRBJ1-1
V: TRBV12-3/TRBV12-4
length: 11

CDR3: ASNVQESSYNSPLH
size: .
J: TRBJ1-6
V: TRBV28
length: 14

CDR3: ASSQEGQLAGKKETQY
size: .
J: TRBJ2-5
V: TRBV4-2
length: 16

CDR3: ASSLGSGYT
size: .
J: TRBJ1-2
V: TRBV6-5
length: 9

CDR3: ASSSGQGAEAF
size: .
J: TRBJ1-1
V: TRBV19
length: 11

CDR3: ASSPTRDRAIYEQY
size: .
J: TRBJ2-7
V: TRBV7-2
length: 14

CDR3: ASREGFGSYNEQF
size: .
J: TRBJ2-1
V: TRBV6-1
length: 13

CDR3: ASSSMAGQMAQPQH
size: .
J: TRBJ1-5
V: TRBV4-1
length: 14

CDR3: ASKSEQGVAYGYT
size: .
J: TRBJ1-2
V: TRBV27
length: 13

CDR3: ASSVGASSYNSPLH
size: few
J: TRBJ1-6
V: TRBV9
length: 14

CDR3: ASSLVFGTSGGVQETQY
size: .
J: TRBJ2-5
V: TRBV11-2
length: 17

CDR3: ASSQAGGRGQT
size: .
J: TRBJ1-2
V: TRBV3-1/TRBV3-2
length: 11

CDR3: ASSYGTGVGNTIY
size: .
J: TRBJ1-3
V: TRBV6-5
length: 13

CDR3: ASSSDRSIDGYT
size: few
J: TRBJ1-2
V: TRBV7-9
length: 12

CDR3: ASTLAGYTEAF
size: .
J: TRBJ1-1
V: TRBV11-3
length: 11

CDR3: ASRLLAGGHYRSSYNEQF
size: .
J: TRBJ2-1
V: TRBV19
length: 18

CDR3: ASSQRQGQSPLH
size: .
J: TRBJ1-6
V: TRBV5-6
length: 12

CDR3: ASSLQGGYNEQF
size: .
J: TRBJ2-1
V: TRBV5-6
length: 12

CDR3: ASSEVGDEQY
size: .
J: TRBJ2-7
V: TRBV18
length: 10

CDR3: ASSQGTGHNEKLF
size: .
J: TRBJ1-4
V: TRBV3-1/TRBV3-2
length: 13

CDR3: ASSSREGNTEAF
size: .
J: TRBJ1-1
V: TRBV7-9
length: 12

CDR3: ASGGAGKQPQH
size: .
J: TRBJ1-5
V: TRBV9
length: 11

CDR3: ASTLRSQGSAF
size: .
J: TRBJ1-1
V: TRBV19
length: 11

CDR3: ASSPSAEAGYT
size: .
J: TRBJ1-2
V: TRBV18
length: 11

CDR3: SASGPGEQY
size: .
J: TRBJ2-7
V: TRBV20-1
length: 9

CDR3: ASSLGGRQHIY
size: .
J: TRBJ1-3
V: TRBV7-8
length: 11

CDR3: ASSTGAGYGYT
size: .
J: TRBJ1-2
V: TRBV10-2
length: 11

CDR3: ASSLLSNTEAF
size: .
J: TRBJ1-1
V: TRBV27
length: 11

CDR3: ASSLGQGSSYEQY
size: .
J: TRBJ2-7
V: TRBV4-1
length: 13

CDR3: ASSQGGANTGELF
size: .
J: TRBJ2-2
V: TRBV18
length: 13

CDR3: ASSKLADTQY
size: .
J: TRBJ2-3
V: TRBV5-4
length: 10

CDR3: AISDPGTSGYEQY
size: .
J: TRBJ2-7
V: TRBV10-3
length: 13

CDR3: AIRAVSSYNEQF
size: .
J: TRBJ2-1
V: TRBV10-3
length: 12

CDR3: ASSEQGKNQPQH
size: .
J: TRBJ1-5
V: TRBV10-2
length: 12

CDR3: ASRSLGTGYDEQY
size: .
J: TRBJ2-7
V: TRBV27
length: 13

CDR3: ASSYREGGSEKLF
size: .
J: TRBJ1-4
V: TRBV2
length: 13

CDR3: ASRQTPPQH
size: .
J: TRBJ1-5
V: TRBV11-2
length: 9

CDR3: ASSLDPRRSPLH
size: .
J: TRBJ1-6
V: TRBV11-2
length: 12